In this sample, the clone carrying this T cell receptor (beta chain) turned up many times. Its specificity is unknown. The record originates from a study of breast tumors, draining lymph nodes, adjacent tissues. Overall study results and limits: Tumor TCR diversity was below lymph nodes but above nontumor tissue.

The V end was cut by 3 bases, the J end by 10 bases, with 16 bases between. The CDR3 is 15 amino acids. The germline gives CDR1 LGHDT, CDR2 YNNKEL (reference sequence). Axillary draining lymph nodes of breast cancer patients supplied the node samples. TCRdb reprocessed the multiplex PCR reads via MiXCR and lists one record per CDR3 protein. The sample has about 89,000 distinct CDR3 sequences, around 30% seen once; the top ten hold 8% to 9%. This TCR was recovered from a female donor with breast cancer. Some clones in this sample may be carry-over from other donors' samples. Sequenced sample: axillary lymph node tissue. This sequence joins TRBV3-1 and TRBJ1-6, with D possibly TRBD1 on 5 matching bases. The CDR3 DNA reads as TGTGCCAGCAGCCACTCCAGGGACCCAAGCTCACCCCTCCACTTT. Protein sequence: CASSHSRDPSSPLHF.